This is a list of T cell receptor beta chains from one sample in a study of blood T cells in healthy people across ages. TCRdb itself ran the 5' RACE reads through MiXCR, one entry per CDR3 protein. The sample shows some 1.5 million distinct CDR3 sequences, about 28% of them seen only once. The sample was blood. These receptors originate from a woman aged 25 to 39 in good health. CDR3s include the opening cysteine and the closing phenylalanine or tryptophan. A D gene is named only where the DNA matches it firmly. The size field is filled for only some rows; it gives once, few, many or a size class.

size	D	V	J	DNA	CDR3
few	-	TRBV7-2	TRBJ2-3	TGTGCCAGCAGCCAGGACGGGCGGGCAGATACGCAGTATTTT	CASSQDGRADTQYF
few	-	TRBV7-2	TRBJ2-1	TGTGCCAGCAGTCGCTCGGGAAGGAGCCCCTACAATGAGCAGTTCTTC	CASSRSGRSPYNEQFF
-	-	TRBV7-2	TRBJ1-1	TGTGCCAGCAGCTCCTACCTGGGGAACACTGAAGCTTTCTTT	CASSSYLGNTEAFF
few	-	TRBV10-2	TRBJ2-3	TGCGCCAGCAGTGAGGTCGGAGGGGGTGCCGCAGATACGCAGTATTTT	CASSEVGGGAADTQYF
-	TRBD1	TRBV18	TRBJ1-1	TGTGCCAGCTCACCAGACAGGGGGCGCGGCACTGAAGCTTTCTTT	CASSPDRGRGTEAFF
few	-	TRBV20-1	TRBJ1-4	TGCAGTGCCTCGGGGACGGGGAATGAAAAACTGTTTTTT	CSASGTGNEKLFF
few	TRBD2	TRBV5-1	TRBJ2-3	TGCGCCAGCAGCTTAACTAGCGGGGCCTTCGCGGGGCAGTATTTT	CASSLTSGAFAGQYF
-	TRBD2	TRBV7-9	TRBJ2-1	TGTGCCAGCAGCTCTAGCGGGGGCCATGGAGATGAGCAGTTCTTC	CASSSSGGHGDEQFF
-	-	TRBV7-2	TRBJ2-3	TGTGCCAGCAGCCTACCAACGAATACGCAGTATTTT	CASSLPTNTQYF
few	-	TRBV10-3	TRBJ1-1	TGTGCCATCAGTGAACGGCTGAACACTGAAGCTTTCTTT	CAISERLNTEAFF
-	-	TRBV11-2	TRBJ2-5	TGTGCCAGCAGCTCCGCTGACGCTCAAGAGACCCAGTACTTC	CASSSADAQETQYF
many	TRBD1	TRBV4-1	TRBJ1-2	TGCGCCAGCAGCCATAATACCGGGACAGATATCTATGGCTACACCTTC	CASSHNTGTDIYGYTF
-	TRBD2	TRBV20-1	TRBJ2-7	TGCAGTACGCAGTTCCTAGCGGGGGGGCCCTACGAGCAGTACTTC	CSTQFLAGGPYEQYF
few	TRBD2	TRBV3-1	TRBJ2-4	TGTGCCAGCAGCCAAGATGCTAGCGGAGGGCGGGAGCAGTACTTC	CASSQDASGGREQYF